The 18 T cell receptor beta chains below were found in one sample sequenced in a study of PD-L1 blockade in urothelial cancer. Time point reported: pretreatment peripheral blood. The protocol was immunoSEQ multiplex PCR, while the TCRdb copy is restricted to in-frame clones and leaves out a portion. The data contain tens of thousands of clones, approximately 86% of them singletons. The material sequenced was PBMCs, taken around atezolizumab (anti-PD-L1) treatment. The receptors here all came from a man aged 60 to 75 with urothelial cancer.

Written as DNA, the CDR3 is TGTGCCAGCAGTGCCAGGGGAACTGGCTACACCTTC. Translating gives CASSARGTGYTF. V and J are TRBV25-1 and TRBJ1-2; perhaps TRBD1 as D (6 bases). Between the trimmed V and J ends, which lost 4 bases and 7 bases, there was a span of 10 bases. Germline lookup yields CDR1 MGHDK and CDR2 SYGVNS. The CDR3 contains 12 residues.

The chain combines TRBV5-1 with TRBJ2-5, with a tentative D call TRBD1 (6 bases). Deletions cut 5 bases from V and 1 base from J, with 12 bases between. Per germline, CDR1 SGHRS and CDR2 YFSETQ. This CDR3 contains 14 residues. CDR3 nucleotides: TGCGCCAGCAGTAAAGGACAGAGCCAAGAGACCCAGTACTTC. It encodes CASSKGQSQETQYF.

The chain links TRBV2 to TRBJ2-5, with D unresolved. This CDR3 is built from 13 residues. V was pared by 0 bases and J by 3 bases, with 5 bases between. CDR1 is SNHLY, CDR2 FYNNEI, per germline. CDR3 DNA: TGTGCCAGCAGTGAAGCCAGAAAAGAGACCCAGTACTTC. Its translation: CASSEARKETQYF.

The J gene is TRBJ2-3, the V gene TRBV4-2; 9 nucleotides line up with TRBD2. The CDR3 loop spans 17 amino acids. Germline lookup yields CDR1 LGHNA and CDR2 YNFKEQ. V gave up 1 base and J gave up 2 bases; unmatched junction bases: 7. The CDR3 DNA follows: TGTGCCAGCAGCCAAGTGGGAGCGGGGGGTGTCACAGATACGCAGTATTTT. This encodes CASSQVGAGGVTDTQYF.

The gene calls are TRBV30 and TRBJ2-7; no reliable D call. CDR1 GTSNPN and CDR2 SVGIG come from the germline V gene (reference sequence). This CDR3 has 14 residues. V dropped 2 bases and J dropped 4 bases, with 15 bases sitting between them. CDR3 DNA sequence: TGTGCCTGGAGTCGTTCGCCAGACTCTTACGAGCAGTACTTC. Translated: CAWSRSPDSYEQYF.

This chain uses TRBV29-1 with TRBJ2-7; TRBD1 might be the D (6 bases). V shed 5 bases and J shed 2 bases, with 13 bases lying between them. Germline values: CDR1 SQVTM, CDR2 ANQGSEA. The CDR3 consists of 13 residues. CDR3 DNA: TGCAGCGTTTTTACCACAGGGACCTACGAGCAGTACTTC. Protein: CSVFTTGTYEQYF.

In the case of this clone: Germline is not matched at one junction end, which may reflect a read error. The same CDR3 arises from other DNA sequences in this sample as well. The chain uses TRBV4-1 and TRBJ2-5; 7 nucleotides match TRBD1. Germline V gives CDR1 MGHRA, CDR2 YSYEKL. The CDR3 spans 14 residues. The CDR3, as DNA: TGCGCCAGCAGCAAACGGGACAGAGAAGAGACCCAATACTTC. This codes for CASSKRDREETQYF.

CDR3 DNA sequence: TGTGCCAGCAGCCAGGGGGGCAGCTACAATGAGCAGTTCTTC. It specifies CASSQGGSYNEQFF. V and J are TRBV7-9 and TRBJ2-1; possible D gene TRBD1, 7 bases. Trimming removed 5 bases at V and 3 bases at J, with 11 bases between. The CDR3 extends over 14 amino acids. Germline CDR1 and CDR2: SEHNR and FQNEAQ (reference sequence).

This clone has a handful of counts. For the CDR3, the DNA is TGTGCCAGCAGCCGGGGACACGGAAACTATGGCTACACCTTC. This sequence encodes CASSRGHGNYGYTF. The chain recombines TRBV6-5 with TRBJ1-2, with a weak D call TRBD1 (6 bases). Germline CDR1 and CDR2: MNHEY and SVGAGI. The CDR3 covers 14 residues. V lost 6 bases, J lost 2 bases, and 13 bases lay in between.

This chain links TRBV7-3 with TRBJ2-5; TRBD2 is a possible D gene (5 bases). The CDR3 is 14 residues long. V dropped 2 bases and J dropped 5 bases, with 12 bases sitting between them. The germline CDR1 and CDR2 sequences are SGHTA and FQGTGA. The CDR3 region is CASSLYPSMETQYF. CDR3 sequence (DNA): TGTGCCAGCAGCTTATACCCTAGCATGGAGACCCAGTACTTC. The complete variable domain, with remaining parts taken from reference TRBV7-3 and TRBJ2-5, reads GAGVSQTPSNKVTEKGKYVELRCDPISGHTALYWYRQSLGQGPEFLIYFQGTGAADDSGLPNDRFFAVRPEGSVSTLKIQRTERGDSAVYLCASSLYPSMETQYFGPGTRLLVL.

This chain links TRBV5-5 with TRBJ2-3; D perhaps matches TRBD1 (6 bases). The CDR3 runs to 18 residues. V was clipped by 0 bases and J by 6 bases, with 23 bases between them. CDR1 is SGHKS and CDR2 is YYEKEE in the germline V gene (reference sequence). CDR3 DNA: TGTGCCAGCAGCTTGGGCCGGCTACAGGGAAAAGCAGGGGATACGCAGTATTTT. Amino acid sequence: CASSLGRLQGKAGDTQYF.

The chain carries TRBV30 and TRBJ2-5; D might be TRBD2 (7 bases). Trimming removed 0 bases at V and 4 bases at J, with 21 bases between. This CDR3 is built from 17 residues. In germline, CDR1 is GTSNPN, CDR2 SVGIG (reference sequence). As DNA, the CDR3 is TGTGCCTGGAGTGTCCTGGGGGGGCCAGGTATAGGAGAGACCCAGTACTTC. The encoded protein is CAWSVLGGPGIGETQYF.

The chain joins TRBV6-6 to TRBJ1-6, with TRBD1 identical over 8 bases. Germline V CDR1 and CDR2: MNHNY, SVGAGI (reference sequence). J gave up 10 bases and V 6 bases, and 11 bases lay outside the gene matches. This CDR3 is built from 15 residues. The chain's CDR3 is CASSLDREGWSPLHF. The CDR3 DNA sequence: TGTGCCAGCAGCCTGGACAGGGAAGGATGGTCACCCCTCCACTTT.

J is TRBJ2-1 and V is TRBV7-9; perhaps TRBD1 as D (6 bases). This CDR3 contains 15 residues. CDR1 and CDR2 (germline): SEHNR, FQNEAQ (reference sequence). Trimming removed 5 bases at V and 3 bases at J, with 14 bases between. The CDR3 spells CASSAQGSSYNEQFF. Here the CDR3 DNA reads TGTGCCAGCAGCGCACAGGGAAGTAGCTACAATGAGCAGTTCTTC.

The CDR3 sequence is CASSPRGRQPETQYF. CDR3 DNA sequence: TGTGCCAGCAGCCCGCGGGGGAGACAGCCAGAGACCCAGTACTTC. The chain employs TRBV14 and TRBJ2-5; 7 bases fit TRBD2. Trimming took 4 bases from V and 4 from J; bases not matched to a gene: 9. Germline CDR1 SGHDN, CDR2 FVKESK. The CDR3 extends over 15 amino acids.

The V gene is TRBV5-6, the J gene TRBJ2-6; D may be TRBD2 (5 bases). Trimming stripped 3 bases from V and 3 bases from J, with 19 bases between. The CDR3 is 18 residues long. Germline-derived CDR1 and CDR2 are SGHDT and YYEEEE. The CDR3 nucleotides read TGTGCCAGCAGCTACCGACGGGAAGTTTTAGTTGGGGCCAACGTCCTGACTTTC. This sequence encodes CASSYRREVLVGANVLTF.

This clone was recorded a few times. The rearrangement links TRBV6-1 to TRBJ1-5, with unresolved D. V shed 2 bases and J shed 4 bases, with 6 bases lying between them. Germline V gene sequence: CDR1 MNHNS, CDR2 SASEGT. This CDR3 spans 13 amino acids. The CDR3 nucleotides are TGTGCCAGCAGTGAAATTCAGAATCAGCCCCAGCATTTT. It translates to CASSEIQNQPQHF.

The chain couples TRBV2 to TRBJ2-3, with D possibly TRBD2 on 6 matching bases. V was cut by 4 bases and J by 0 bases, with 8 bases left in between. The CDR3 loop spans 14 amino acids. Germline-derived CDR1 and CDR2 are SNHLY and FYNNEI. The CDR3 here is CASSVEGSTDTQYF. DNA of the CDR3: TGTGCCAGCAGTGTGGAGGGGAGCACAGATACGCAGTATTTT.